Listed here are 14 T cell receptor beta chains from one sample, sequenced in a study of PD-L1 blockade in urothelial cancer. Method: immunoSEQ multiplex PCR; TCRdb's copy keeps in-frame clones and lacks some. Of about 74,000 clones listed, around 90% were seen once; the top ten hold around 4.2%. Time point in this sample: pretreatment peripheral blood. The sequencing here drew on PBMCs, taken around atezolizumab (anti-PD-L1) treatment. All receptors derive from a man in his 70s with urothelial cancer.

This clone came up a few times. CDR3 sequence: CASGDRGNNEQFF. The CDR3 nucleotides are TGTGCCAGCGGAGACAGGGGTAACAATGAGCAGTTCTTC. The V and J genes are TRBV7-9 and TRBJ2-1, with 8 bases identical to TRBD1. The trim removed 8 bases at V and 5 bases at J, leaving 5 bases unmatched. This CDR3 comprises 13 residues. CDR1 is SEHNR and CDR2 is FQNEAQ in the germline V gene (reference sequence).

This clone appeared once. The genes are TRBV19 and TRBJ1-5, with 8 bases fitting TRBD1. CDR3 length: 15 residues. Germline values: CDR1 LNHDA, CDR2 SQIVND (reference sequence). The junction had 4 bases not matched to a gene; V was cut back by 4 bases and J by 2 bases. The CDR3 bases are TGTGCCAGTAGTACGTCGACAGGGGGCAATCAGCCCCAGCATTTT. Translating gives CASSTSTGGNQPQHF.

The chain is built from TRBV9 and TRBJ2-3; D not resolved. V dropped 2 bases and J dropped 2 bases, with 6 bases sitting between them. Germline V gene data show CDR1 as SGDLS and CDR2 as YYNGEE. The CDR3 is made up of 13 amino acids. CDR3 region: CASSVIYTDTQYF. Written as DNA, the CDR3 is TGTGCCAGCAGCGTCATCTACACAGATACGCAGTATTTT.

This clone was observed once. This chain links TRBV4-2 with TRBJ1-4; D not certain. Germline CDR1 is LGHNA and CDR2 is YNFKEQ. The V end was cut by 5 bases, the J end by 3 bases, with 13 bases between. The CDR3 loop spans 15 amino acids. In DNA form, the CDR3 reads TGTGCCAGCAGCTCGTCGGGGAACGCTAATGAAAAACTGTTTTTT. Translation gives CASSSSGNANEKLFF.

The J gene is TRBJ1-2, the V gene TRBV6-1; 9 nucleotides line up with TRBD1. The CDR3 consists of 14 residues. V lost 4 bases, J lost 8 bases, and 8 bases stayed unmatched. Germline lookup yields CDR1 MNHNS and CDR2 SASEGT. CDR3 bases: TGTGCCAGCAGTGCCTGGGACAGGGCTACGGGCTACACCTTC. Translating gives CASSAWDRATGYTF.

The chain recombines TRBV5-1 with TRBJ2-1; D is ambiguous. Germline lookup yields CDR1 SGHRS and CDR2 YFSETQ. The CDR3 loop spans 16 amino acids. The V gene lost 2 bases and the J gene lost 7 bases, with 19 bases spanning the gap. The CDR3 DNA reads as TGCGCCAGCAGCTTCACTTTTAACTCCGCGCGGAATGAGCAGTTCTTC. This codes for CASSFTFNSARNEQFF.

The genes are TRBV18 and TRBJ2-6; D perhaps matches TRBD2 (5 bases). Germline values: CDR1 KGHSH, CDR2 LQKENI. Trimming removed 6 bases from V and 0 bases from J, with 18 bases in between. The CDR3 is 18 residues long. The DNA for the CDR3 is TGTGCCAGCTCGCTAAATCTCAGGACTGACTCTGGGGCCAACGTCCTGACTTTC. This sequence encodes CASSLNLRTDSGANVLTF. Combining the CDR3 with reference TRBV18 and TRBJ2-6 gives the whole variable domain NAGVMQNPRHLVRRRGQEARLRCSPMKGHSHVYWYRQLPEEGLKFMVYLQKENIIDESGMPKERFSAEFPKEGPSILRIQQVVRGDSAAYFCASSLNLRTDSGANVLTFGAGSRLTVL.

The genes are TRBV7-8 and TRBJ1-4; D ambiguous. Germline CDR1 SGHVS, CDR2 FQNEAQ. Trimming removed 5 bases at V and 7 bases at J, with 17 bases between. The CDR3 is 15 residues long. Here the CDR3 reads CASSERRPTGEKLFF. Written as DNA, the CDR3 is TGTGCCAGCAGCGAGAGGAGGCCGACGGGTGAAAAACTGTTTTTT. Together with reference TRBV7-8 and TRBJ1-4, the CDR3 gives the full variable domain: GAGVSQSPRYKVAKRGQDVALRCDPISGHVSLFWYQQALGQGPEFLTYFQNEAQLDKSGLPSDRFFAERPEGSVSTLKIQRTQQEDSAVYLCASSERRPTGEKLFFGSGTQLSVL.

The CDR3 DNA sequence: TGCGCCAGCAGTTTACCGGGACAGGGATACGAGCAGTACTTC. Protein sequence: CASSLPGQGYEQYF. The rearrangement uses TRBV5-1 and TRBJ2-7; 9 nucleotides match TRBD1. This CDR3 has 14 amino acids. V lost 5 bases to trimming and J lost 4 bases; unmatched junction nucleotides: 7. Germline V gene sequence: CDR1 SGHRS, CDR2 YFSETQ.

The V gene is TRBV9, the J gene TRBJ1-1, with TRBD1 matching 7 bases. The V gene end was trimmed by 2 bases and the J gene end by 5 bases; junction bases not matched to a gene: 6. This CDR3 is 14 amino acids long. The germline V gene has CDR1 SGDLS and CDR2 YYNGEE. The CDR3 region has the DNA TGTGCCAGCAGCGTCGACAGGGATCGTACTGAAGCTTTCTTT. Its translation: CASSVDRDRTEAFF.

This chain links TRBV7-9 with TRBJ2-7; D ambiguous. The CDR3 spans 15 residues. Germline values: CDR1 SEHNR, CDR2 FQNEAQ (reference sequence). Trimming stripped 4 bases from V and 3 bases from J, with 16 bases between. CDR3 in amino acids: CASSSNKAGDYEQYF. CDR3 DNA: TGTGCCAGCAGCTCCAATAAGGCCGGAGACTACGAGCAGTACTTC.

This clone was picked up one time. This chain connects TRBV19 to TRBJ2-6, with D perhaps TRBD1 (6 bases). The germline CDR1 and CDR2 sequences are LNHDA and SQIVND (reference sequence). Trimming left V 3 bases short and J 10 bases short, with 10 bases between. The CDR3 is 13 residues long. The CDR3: CASSIHRENVLTF. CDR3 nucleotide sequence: TGTGCCAGTAGTATTCACAGGGAGAACGTCCTGACTTTC.

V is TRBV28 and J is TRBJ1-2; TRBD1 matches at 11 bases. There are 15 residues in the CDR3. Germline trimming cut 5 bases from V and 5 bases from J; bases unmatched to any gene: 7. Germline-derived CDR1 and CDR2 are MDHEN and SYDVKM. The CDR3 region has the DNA TGTGCCAGCAGTCGCGGACAGGGGGCGAGTTATGGCTACACCTTC. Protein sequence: CASSRGQGASYGYTF.

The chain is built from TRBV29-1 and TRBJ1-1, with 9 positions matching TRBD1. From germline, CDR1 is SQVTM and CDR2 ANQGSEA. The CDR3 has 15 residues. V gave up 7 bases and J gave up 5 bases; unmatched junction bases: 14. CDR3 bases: TGCAGCGCGAAACAGGGGGCGCGTCTATATACTGAAGCTTTCTTT. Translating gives CSAKQGARLYTEAFF.